The clone carrying this T cell receptor beta chain was recorded many times. Its antigen is currently unknown. This sample stems from a study of regulatory T cells in long-lasting Graves disease. Study-wide results and limits: Because few samples were included, accuracy may have been lower.

Relying on iRepertoire HTBI primers and Arm-PCR of CDR3 regions, the team built TCR beta libraries. TCRdb used MiXCR to reprocess the multiplex PCR reads, holding one entry per CDR3 protein. In the table there are around 250,000 distinct CDR3 sequences, 20% of which are singletons. The CDR3 consists of 13 residues. Trimming shortened V by 3 bases and J by 3 bases, and 6 bases separated the two germline ends. The time point: newly diagnosed GD, antithyroid drugs for less than 3 months. After RNA was extracted from PBMCs, the TCR library was made from it. Sequencing used peripheral blood mononuclear cells (PBMCs), obtained at new diagnosis, from a patient treated with antithyroid drugs. This chain links TRBV12-3 or TRBV12-4 with TRBJ2-4; D is undetermined. This TCR came from a female donor with Graves disease. The DNA for the CDR3 is TGTGCCAGCAGTTTTAGGGACAAAAACATTCAGTACTTC. Its protein is CASSFRDKNIQYF.